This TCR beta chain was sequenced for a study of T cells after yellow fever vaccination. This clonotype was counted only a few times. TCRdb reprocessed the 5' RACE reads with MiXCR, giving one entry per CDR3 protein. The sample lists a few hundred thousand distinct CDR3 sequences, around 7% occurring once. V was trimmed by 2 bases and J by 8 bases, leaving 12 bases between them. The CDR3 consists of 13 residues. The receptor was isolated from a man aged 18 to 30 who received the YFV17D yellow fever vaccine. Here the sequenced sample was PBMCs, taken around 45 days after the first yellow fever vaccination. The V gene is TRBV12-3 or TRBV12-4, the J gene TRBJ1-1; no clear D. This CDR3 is CASSLWTAIEAFF. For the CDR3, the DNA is TGTGCCAGCAGTTTATGGACGGCGATAGAAGCTTTCTTT.